This record looks at one T cell receptor (beta chain) sequence and its context. Investigators spread the genomic DNA of each subset evenly over several immunoSEQ plates. Clones were read by immunoSEQ multiplex PCR, and TCRdb kept only the in-frame ones, dropping some. The table includes approximately 530,000 clones, more than 95% detected once. This sample was included in a study of shared clonotypes between healthy human individuals. On the study more broadly: CD8 memory received one plate per donor, CD8 naive two, CD4 memory three and CD4 naive three.

The CDR3 spans 13 residues. V shed 5 bases and J shed 4 bases, with 11 bases lying between them. CDR1 SGHVS and CDR2 FQNEAQ come from the germline V gene. The sample comprised naive CD4+ T cells sorted from blood. Noted subset: CD45RA+ positively selected. This TCR came from a woman aged 25 to 39 in good health. The chain has TRBV7-8 and TRBJ1-1, with D possibly TRBD1 on 6 matching bases. The CDR3 bases are TGTGCCAGCAGCAGAAGACAGGCCACTGAAGCTTTCTTT. Translating gives CASSRRQATEAFF.